Below are 17 T cell receptor beta chains sequenced from a single sample in a study of early T cells in non-severe SARS-CoV-2 infection. Each CDR3 protein gets one entry after TCRdb re-called the 5' RACE reads with MiXCR. The sample gives roughly 51,000 distinct CDR3 sequences, around a tenth of which show up once; 9.5% to 13% is in the top ten. Sequences were obtained from whole blood. These receptors all come from an adult who was a healthcare worker with PCR-confirmed SARS-CoV-2 infection or an uninfected control (not recorded which).

This clonotype turned up a few times. The rearrangement links TRBV10-2 to TRBJ2-1; weak D call: TRBD2 (5 bases). The V gene lost 4 bases and the J gene lost 5 bases, with 12 bases spanning the gap. Germline assignment: CDR1 WSHSY and CDR2 SAAADI. The CDR3 contains 14 residues. The CDR3 sequence is CASSGLPRNNEQFF. DNA for the CDR3: TGCGCCAGCAGTGGACTACCCCGGAACAATGAGCAGTTCTTC.

The chain employs TRBV5-8 and TRBJ1-1; D is perhaps TRBD1 (6 bases). V gave up 3 bases and J gave up 2 bases, with 17 bases separating them. The CDR3 covers 16 residues. Germline assignment: CDR1 SGHTS and CDR2 YDEGEE. The DNA for the CDR3 is TGTGCCAGCAGCTGGAATGGTGGACAGAGAAACACTGAAGCTTTCTTT. Its protein product is CASSWNGGQRNTEAFF.

This clonotype was counted ten times or more. The chain recombines TRBV3-1 with TRBJ2-7; TRBD1 matches at 11 bases. In germline, CDR1 is LGHDT, CDR2 YNNKEL (reference sequence). CDR3 length: 15 residues. The trim removed 0 bases at V and 6 bases at J, leaving 4 bases unmatched. The CDR3 loop reads CASSQDWTGGFEQYF. For the CDR3, the DNA is TGTGCCAGCAGCCAAGATTGGACAGGGGGCTTCGAGCAGTACTTC.

V is TRBV5-5 and J is TRBJ2-5; TRBD1 matches 7 bases. The V segment lost 6 bases and the J segment 3 bases; nucleotides outside the gene matches: 8. This CDR3 spans 14 amino acids. The germline CDR1 and CDR2 sequences are SGHKS and YYEKEE (reference sequence). The CDR3 is CASTTGQVEETQYF. The DNA of the CDR3 is TGTGCCAGCACAACAGGACAGGTTGAAGAGACCCAGTACTTC.

This clonotype was recorded many times. An end of the junction differs from the germline gene, which may be a read error. V and J are TRBV6-2 or TRBV6-3 and TRBJ2-1; D is undetermined. The CDR3 is made up of 11 amino acids. The germline V gene has CDR1 MNHEY and CDR2 SVGEGT. This chain's CDR3 is CASSYTTIRLF. CDR3 DNA sequence: TGTGCCAGCAGTTATACAACTATCCGGTTATTC.

The chain's CDR3 is CASSVPAQGAEQYF. As DNA, the CDR3 is TGTGCCAGCAGCGTTCCAGCACAGGGGGCCGAGCAGTACTTC. This rearrangement joins TRBV9 to TRBJ2-7, with 9 bases that match TRBD1. J gave up 6 bases and V 2 bases, and 6 bases lay outside the gene matches. Germline CDR1 SGDLS, CDR2 YYNGEE. This CDR3 region has 14 residues.

This clonotype was seen ten or more times. The genes are TRBV5-1 and TRBJ1-2, with no clear D. Germline V gene lookup returns CDR1 SGHRS and CDR2 YFSETQ. The CDR3 has 15 residues. The V gene lost 0 bases and the J gene lost 4 bases, with 13 bases spanning the gap. The CDR3 coding sequence is TGCGCCAGCAGCTTGGAAGGCAGGCGGGTCTATGGCTACACCTTC. It encodes CASSLEGRRVYGYTF.

This clonotype was found a few times. The rearrangement links TRBV3-1 to TRBJ1-4, with D possibly matching TRBD1 (5 bases). CDR3 length: 14 residues. The V end lost 4 bases, the J end lost 4 bases, and 10 bases lay between the germline ends. Germline V gives CDR1 LGHDT, CDR2 YNNKEL (reference sequence). CDR3 region: CASSRTGGNEKLFF. The DNA for the CDR3 is TGTGCCAGCAGCCGGACGGGGGGTAATGAAAAACTGTTTTTT.

This clonotype was seen at least ten times. This CDR3 reads CASSPKRLEDQPQHF. In DNA form, the CDR3 reads TGTGCCAGCAGCCCCAAAAGGTTGGAGGATCAGCCCCAGCATTTT. The chain employs TRBV12-3 or TRBV12-4 and TRBJ1-5; no firm D call. V was pared by 6 bases and J by 5 bases, with 17 bases between. The CDR3 totals 15 residues.

This clonotype was detected only a few times. The J gene is TRBJ2-5, the V gene TRBV29-1, with a tentative D call TRBD1 (6 bases). CDR1 and CDR2 from the germline V gene are SQVTM and ANQGSEA. Trimming took 5 bases from V and 2 from J, leaving 9 bases between them. The CDR3 runs 12 residues. In DNA, the CDR3 is TGCAGCGTTAAGACAGGACAAGAGACCCAGTACTTC. Translation gives CSVKTGQETQYF.

This clonotype has at least ten counts. CDR3: CSVAQGQKETQYF. The CDR3 DNA reads as TGCAGCGTTGCTCAGGGACAGAAGGAGACCCAGTACTTC. This chain uses TRBV29-1 with TRBJ2-5; the match to TRBD1 covers 7 bases. The germline CDR1 and CDR2 sequences are SQVTM and ANQGSEA. The CDR3 has 13 amino acids. With 4 bases clipped from V and 5 bases from J, the junction kept 7 bases outside the gene matches.

This clonotype was observed many times. The chain employs TRBV29-1 and TRBJ1-2, with 10 nucleotides matching TRBD1. With V trimmed by 6 bases and J by 5 bases, 9 bases remained unmatched. CDR1 and CDR2 from the germline V gene are SQVTM and ANQGSEA. The CDR3 extends over 14 amino acids. The CDR3 here is CSVTTGTGVYGYTF. In nucleotides, the CDR3 is TGCAGCGTCACCACCGGGACAGGGGTTTATGGCTACACCTTC.

This clonotype was found a few times. V and J are TRBV5-8 and TRBJ1-5; the D gene is possibly TRBD1 (5 bases). CDR1 and CDR2 from the germline V gene are SGHTS and YDEGEE. Between the trimmed V and J ends, which lost 7 bases and 2 bases, there was a span of 16 bases. The CDR3 runs 15 residues. CDR3 nucleotide sequence: TGTGCCAGCGGCAAAGGGGTTATTGGCAATCAGCCCCAGCATTTT. This codes for CASGKGVIGNQPQHF.

This clonotype was seen only a few times. The germline gene is not matched at one end of the junction; a read error may be the cause. The chain employs TRBV28 and TRBJ2-4; 10 bases line up with TRBD1. Looked up from germline, CDR1 is MDHEN and CDR2 is SYDVKM. CDR3 size: 13 residues. CDR3 coding DNA: TGTGCCAGCAGTTCCCTTAGACAGGGGGCGCTGGACTTC. Translation: CASSSLRQGALDF.

Only a few counts were recorded for this clonotype. The chain recombines TRBV3-1 with TRBJ2-3; 14 bases fit TRBD2. There are 19 residues in the CDR3. The V gene's germline CDR1 is LGHDT and CDR2 YNNKEL (reference sequence). V was pared by 6 bases and J by 0 bases, with 11 bases of the junction left unmatched. CDR3: CASSPGLAGDSSSTDTQYF. DNA for the CDR3: TGTGCCAGCAGTCCGGGACTAGCGGGGGATTCCTCTAGCACAGATACGCAGTATTTT.

This clonotype appeared many times. The chain recombines TRBV12-3 or TRBV12-4 with TRBJ2-7; unclear D gene. There are 12 residues in the CDR3. The V gene lost 1 base and the J gene lost 5 bases, with 6 bases spanning the gap. The CDR3 region has the DNA TGTGCCAGCAGTTTAGGGCAGGACGAGCAGTACTTC. Translating gives CASSLGQDEQYF.

The chain has TRBV5-1 and TRBJ2-5; 8 nucleotides match TRBD2. CDR1 SGHRS and CDR2 YFSETQ come from the germline V gene. The length of the CDR3 is 18 residues. Unmatched junction bases numbered 14, after V lost 4 bases and J lost 0 bases. CDR3: CASSRTSQAGDYQETQYF. The DNA for the CDR3 is TGCGCCAGCAGCCGAACATCGCAAGCGGGGGATTACCAAGAGACCCAGTACTTC.